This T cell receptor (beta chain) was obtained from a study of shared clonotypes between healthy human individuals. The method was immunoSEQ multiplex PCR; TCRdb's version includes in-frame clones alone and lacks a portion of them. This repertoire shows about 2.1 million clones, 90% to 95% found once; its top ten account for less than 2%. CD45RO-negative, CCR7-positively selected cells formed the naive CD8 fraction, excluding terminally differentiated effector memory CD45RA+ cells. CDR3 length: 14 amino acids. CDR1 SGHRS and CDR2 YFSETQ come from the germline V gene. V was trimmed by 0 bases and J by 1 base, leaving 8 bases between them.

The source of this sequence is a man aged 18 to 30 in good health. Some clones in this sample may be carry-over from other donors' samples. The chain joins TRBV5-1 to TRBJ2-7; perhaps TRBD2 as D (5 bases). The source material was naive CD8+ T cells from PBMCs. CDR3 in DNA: TGCGCCAGCAGCTTGGAGCGGATTTCCTACGAGCAGTACTTC. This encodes CASSLERISYEQYF.